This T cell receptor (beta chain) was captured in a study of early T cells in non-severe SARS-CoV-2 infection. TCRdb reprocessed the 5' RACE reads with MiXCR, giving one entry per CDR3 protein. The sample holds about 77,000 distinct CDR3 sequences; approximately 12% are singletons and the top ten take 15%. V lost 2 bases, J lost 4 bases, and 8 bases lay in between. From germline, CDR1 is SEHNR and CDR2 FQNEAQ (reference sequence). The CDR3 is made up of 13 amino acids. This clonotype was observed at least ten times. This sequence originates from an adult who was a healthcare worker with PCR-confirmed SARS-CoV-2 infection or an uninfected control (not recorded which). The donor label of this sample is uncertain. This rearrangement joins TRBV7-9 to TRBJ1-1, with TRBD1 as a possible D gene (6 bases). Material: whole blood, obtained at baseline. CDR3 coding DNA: TGTGCCAGCAGCTTAAGGACAGCCACTGAAGCTTTCTTT. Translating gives CASSLRTATEAFF.